This T cell receptor (beta chain) was sequenced for a study of patients and donors after allogeneic stem cell transplantation. Germline CDR1 reads SGHDT; CDR2 reads YYEEEE. The CDR3 loop spans 15 amino acids. Trimming stripped 0 bases from V and 4 bases from J, with 11 bases between. TCRdb ran MiXCR on the RT-PCR reads and lists one entry per CDR3 protein. Here the sample spans roughly 960,000 distinct CDR3 sequences, roughly 18% being singletons. The sequenced sample consisted of blood, either unsorted or a sorted T cell fraction (not recorded which). The sequence derives from a human donor who was either an allogeneic HSCT recipient or a stem cell or donor lymphocyte infusion donor (not recorded which). It is not recorded whose cells these are; they may come from a transplant donor. This chain joins TRBV5-6 and TRBJ2-1; D tentatively reads TRBD1 or TRBD2 (5 bases each). The CDR3, as DNA: TGTGCCAGCAGCTTGGCAAGGGACCTATACAATGAGCAGTTCTTC. Translating gives CASSLARDLYNEQFF.